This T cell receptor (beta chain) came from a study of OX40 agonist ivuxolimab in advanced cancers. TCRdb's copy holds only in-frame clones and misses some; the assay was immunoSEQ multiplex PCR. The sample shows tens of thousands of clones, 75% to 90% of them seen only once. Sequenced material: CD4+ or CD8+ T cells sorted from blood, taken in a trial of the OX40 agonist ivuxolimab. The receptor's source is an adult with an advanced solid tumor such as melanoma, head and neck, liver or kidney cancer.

For the CDR3, the DNA is TGTGCCAGCAGCCAGAAGGCCCTGAGCTCCTACAATGAGCAGTTCTTC. Its translation: CASSQKALSSYNEQFF. The rearrangement uses TRBV14 and TRBJ2-1; D is unresolved. V was shortened by 3 bases and J by 0 bases, with 12 bases between the two germline ends. In germline, CDR1 is SGHDN, CDR2 FVKESK. The CDR3 sequence is 16 residues long.